The rows below give T cell receptor beta chains drawn from one sample of a study of blood T cell repertoires in COVID-19. Using immunoSEQ multiplex PCR, the repertoire was profiled, and TCRdb retains in-frame clones only, with some absent. The repertoire holds approximately 330,000 clones, with nearly 90% as singletons. Sequenced: PBMCs or T cells enriched from blood (not recorded which). The receptors originated from a woman in her 30s who had recovered from COVID-19. The CDR3 runs from the conserved cysteine through the conserved F or W. D genes are given only for firm matches. Clone size is shown for a subset of rows, as once, few, many or a class of expanded clone.

j_call clone_size v_call d_call cdr3_aa cdr3_nt
TRBJ2-1 - TRBV12-3/TRBV12-4 TRBD2 CASSLGLAIEQFF TGTGCCAGCAGTTTAGGACTAGCTATTGAGCAGTTCTTC
TRBJ2-7 - TRBV11-1 - CASSFGEVRTYEQYF TGTGCCAGCAGCTTCGGGGAGGTGCGGACCTACGAGCAGTACTTC
TRBJ2-1 - TRBV27 TRBD2 CASSSSGSSYNEQFF TGTGCCAGCAGTTCGAGCGGGAGTTCCTACAATGAGCAGTTCTTC
TRBJ1-1 - TRBV12-3/TRBV12-4 - CASSLRQDTEAFF TGTGCCAGCAGTTTGAGACAGGACACTGAAGCTTTCTTT
TRBJ2-2 - TRBV18 - CASSPLREGAGELFF TGTGCCAGCTCACCCCTGCGGGAAGGGGCCGGGGAGCTGTTTTTT
TRBJ1-2 once TRBV28 TRBD1 CASSIIGTGYGYTF TGTGCCAGCAGTATAATCGGGACAGGCTATGGCTACACCTTC
TRBJ2-1 - TRBV11-2 TRBD2 CASTWEGGISYNEQFF TGTGCCAGCACCTGGGAGGGAGGCATCTCCTACAATGAGCAGTTCTTC
TRBJ1-1 - TRBV27 - CASSNSNEAFF TGTGCCAGCAGCAACTCCAATGAAGCTTTCTTT
TRBJ2-7 - TRBV6-2/TRBV6-3 - CASSYPGQSYEQYF TGTGCCAGCAGTTACCCCGGACAGTCCTACGAGCAGTACTTC
TRBJ2-7 - TRBV28 TRBD1 CASSPGTGFYEQYF TGTGCCAGCAGCCCCGGGACAGGGTTTTACGAGCAGTACTTC
TRBJ1-4 once TRBV4-2 - CASSFASSATNEKLFF TGTGCCAGCAGCTTCGCTTCCAGCGCAACTAATGAAAAACTGTTTTTT
TRBJ1-2 - TRBV2 - CASSGPRGGTF TGTGCCAGCAGTGGACCGAGAGGGGGCACCTTC
TRBJ1-2 - TRBV4-2 TRBD1 CASSPRGAGGNKGYTF TGTGCCAGCAGCCCGCGCGGCGCAGGGGGTAATAAAGGCTACACCTTC
TRBJ1-2 - TRBV19 TRBD1 CASSITGGEVNYGYTF TGTGCCAGTAGTATCACAGGGGGTGAAGTTAACTATGGCTACACCTTC
TRBJ2-7 - TRBV19 - CASSVRDTFYEQYF TGTGCCAGTAGTGTCCGGGACACCTTCTACGAGCAGTACTTC
TRBJ2-3 once TRBV6-5 TRBD2 CASSYRLARTDTQYF TGTGCCAGCAGTTATCGACTAGCGCGCACAGATACGCAGTATTTT
TRBJ2-1 - TRBV5-6 TRBD2 CASSFGLAHSYNEQFF TGTGCCAGCAGCTTTGGACTAGCGCACTCCTACAATGAGCAGTTCTTC
TRBJ1-2 - TRBV15 - CATSSVRWPGDLDGYTF TGTGCCACCAGCAGTGTCCGATGGCCGGGGGACTTAGATGGCTACACCTTC
TRBJ2-7 few TRBV19 - CASSFDSYEQYF TGTGCCAGTAGTTTCGACAGCTACGAGCAGTACTTC
TRBJ1-1 - TRBV6-4 TRBD1 CASSERDRVSRGNTEAFF TGTGCCAGCAGTGAGAGGGACAGGGTTAGTCGAGGGAACACTGAAGCTTTCTTT
TRBJ2-2 - TRBV6-5 - CASSRTVPAGVELFF TGTGCCAGCTCTCGGACAGTTCCCGCCGGGGTGGAGCTGTTTTTT
TRBJ2-1 - TRBV19 - CASFDSTGYNEQFF TGTGCCAGTTTTGACAGTACCGGGTACAATGAGCAGTTCTTC
TRBJ1-1 - TRBV5-5 - CASSLAVSAEANTEAFF TGTGCCAGCAGCTTGGCCGTGAGTGCAGAGGCGAACACTGAAGCTTTCTTT
TRBJ2-5 few TRBV5-6 TRBD2 CASSLSGGETQYF TGTGCCAGCAGCTTGTCGGGGGGAGAGACCCAGTACTTC
TRBJ1-1 - TRBV10-3 - CAISPQPDRPITEAFF TGTGCCATCAGCCCTCAACCAGACAGACCGATCACTGAAGCTTTCTTT
TRBJ2-7 - TRBV5-4 TRBD1 CASSLDWDRGINEQYF TGTGCCAGCAGCTTGGATTGGGACAGGGGTATCAACGAGCAGTACTTC
TRBJ2-7 few TRBV6-1 TRBD1 CASSEGTGGVYEQYF TGTGCCAGCAGTGAAGGGACAGGGGGCGTTTACGAGCAGTACTTC
TRBJ1-1 once TRBV7-2 - CASSLARYGEAFF TGTGCCAGCAGCTTAGCCAGGTATGGTGAAGCTTTCTTT
TRBJ2-1 - TRBV28 TRBD2 CASRSGTRNEQFF TGTGCCAGCAGATCCGGGACTAGGAATGAGCAGTTCTTC
TRBJ2-7 - TRBV28 - CASIGGGESYEQYF TGTGCCAGCATTGGAGGGGGCGAAAGCTACGAGCAGTACTTC
TRBJ2-7 - TRBV28 - CASRGGVSEQYF TGTGCCAGCAGGGGGGGAGTCAGCGAGCAGTACTTC
TRBJ1-2 - TRBV7-2 - CASSLGPGGDYGYTF TGTGCCAGCAGCTTGGGGCCCGGGGGGGACTATGGCTACACCTTC
TRBJ1-1 - TRBV20-1 - CSALLLSEAFF TGCAGTGCTTTGCTCCTCAGTGAAGCTTTCTTT
TRBJ2-1 - TRBV2 - CASSESGSLYNEQFF TGTGCCAGCAGTGAATCAGGGTCCCTGTACAATGAGCAGTTCTTC
TRBJ1-1 few TRBV4-1 - CASSWGTEYTEAFF TGCGCCAGCAGTTGGGGCACAGAATACACTGAAGCTTTCTTT
TRBJ2-1 once TRBV28 - CASSSLGSLAENEQFF TGTGCCAGCAGTTCCTTAGGGTCGCTAGCAGAGAATGAGCAGTTCTTC
TRBJ1-2 - TRBV4-1 - CASSQGGGRGHGYTF TGCGCCAGCAGCCAAGGGGGGGGAAGGGGACATGGCTACACCTTC
TRBJ1-1 - TRBV7-2 TRBD1 CASSPRTGLEVTEAFF TGTGCCAGCAGCCCCCGGACAGGCCTCGAGGTCACTGAAGCTTTCTTT
TRBJ1-4 once TRBV5-6 - CASSFGFGQNNEKLFF TGTGCCAGCAGCTTTGGGTTCGGACAGAATAATGAAAAACTGTTTTTT
TRBJ2-7 - TRBV6-1 TRBD1 CASAGTVYEQYF TGTGCCAGCGCCGGGACAGTCTACGAGCAGTACTTC
TRBJ2-2 - TRBV10-3 TRBD2 CAISLTSGRGSGGELFF TGTGCCATCAGCCTAACTAGCGGGAGGGGCTCCGGCGGGGAGCTGTTTTTT
TRBJ2-7 - TRBV24-1 - CATSDLETGDWCGYEQYF TGTGCCACCAGTGATTTGGAAACGGGGGATTGGTGCGGCTACGAGCAGTACTTC
TRBJ2-1 - TRBV11-1 - CASTQDSIAHNEQFF TGTGCCAGCACCCAAGACAGTATAGCTCACAATGAGCAGTTCTTC
TRBJ2-3 - TRBV6-5 - CASTGTSSTDTQYF TGTGCCAGCACCGGGACTTCTAGCACAGATACGCAGTATTTT
TRBJ2-3 - TRBV28 - CASSSPLRVGDTQYF TGTGCCAGCAGTTCCCCCTTGCGGGTAGGAGATACGCAGTATTTT
TRBJ1-2 - TRBV10-3 - CAISERGSGDYGYTF TGTGCCATCAGTGAGAGAGGATCAGGGGACTATGGCTACACCTTC
TRBJ2-7 - TRBV2 TRBD1 CASSPRPSDREDDEQYF TGTGCCAGCAGTCCCCGACCTAGTGACAGGGAAGATGACGAGCAGTACTTC
TRBJ2-5 - TRBV27 - CASSLAGFGETQYF TGTGCCAGCAGTTTAGCAGGGTTCGGAGAGACCCAGTACTTC
TRBJ2-3 - TRBV19 - CASGGQGDTQYF TGTGCCTCCGGGGGGCAAGGAGATACGCAGTATTTT
TRBJ2-7 - TRBV6-5 - CASSFRDISAHEQYF TGTGCCAGCAGTTTCCGGGACATATCTGCCCACGAGCAGTACTTC
TRBJ2-3 - TRBV5-8 TRBD2 CASSLEGLPLDTQYF TGTGCCAGCAGCCTAGAGGGACTACCCCTAGATACGCAGTATTTT
TRBJ1-2 - TRBV5-8 TRBD1 CASSLYRPGGFVYGYTF TGTGCCAGCAGCTTATATCGTCCAGGGGGCTTTGTCTATGGCTACACCTTC
TRBJ2-1 - TRBV28 - CASSLERENEQFF TGTGCCAGCAGTTTGGAGCGCGAAAATGAGCAGTTCTTC